The 17 T cell receptor beta chains listed next were all sequenced from one sample in a study of T cell responses to AZD1222 COVID-19 vaccine. Only in-frame clones appear in the TCRdb table, and some are missing; sequencing was by immunoSEQ multiplex PCR. The table includes about 83,000 clones, 75% to 90% detected once. Sample: peripheral blood, taken on day 0 of AZD1222 vaccination. The receptors were sampled from an adult in good health.

This chain joins TRBV2 and TRBJ2-5; TRBD2 agrees at 9 bases. CDR1 is SNHLY, CDR2 FYNNEI, per germline. V was clipped by 7 bases and J by 5 bases; unmatched bases: 2. This CDR3 contains 12 residues. CDR3 in amino acids: CASIGLAETQYF. CDR3 sequence (DNA): TGTGCCAGCATTGGACTAGCGGAGACCCAGTACTTC.

V is TRBV2 and J is TRBJ2-7; the D gene is possibly TRBD2 (6 bases). There are 14 residues in the CDR3. Trimming took 6 bases from V and 5 from J, leaving 17 bases between them. CDR1 SNHLY and CDR2 FYNNEI come from the germline V gene. The CDR3 reads CASRPDGGDDEQYF. The CDR3 nucleotides are TGTGCCAGCAGACCAGACGGGGGAGACGACGAGCAGTACTTC.

There are a few counts of this clone. This chain joins TRBV3-1 (or the pseudogene TRBV3-2) and TRBJ1-2; D remains ambiguous. This CDR3 has 14 amino acids. Trimming stripped 3 bases from V and 5 bases from J, with 13 bases between. Looked up from germline, CDR1 is LGHDT and CDR2 is YNNKEL (reference sequence). The CDR3 spells CASSHRTVNYGYTF. The DNA of the CDR3 is TGTGCCAGCAGCCATAGGACGGTCAATTATGGCTACACCTTC.

This chain uses TRBV20-1 with TRBJ2-1, with 13 nucleotides matching TRBD2. The V and J ends lost 5 bases and 2 bases, in that order; junction bases with no gene match: 6. The CDR3 covers 16 residues. The V gene's germline CDR1 is DFQATT and CDR2 SNEGSKA (reference sequence). The CDR3 loop is CSARGLAGVPYNEQFF. CDR3 nucleotides: TGCAGTGCTCGTGGACTAGCGGGAGTCCCCTACAATGAGCAGTTCTTC.

The rearrangement links TRBV28 to TRBJ1-5; the D gene is possibly TRBD1 (6 bases). The CDR3 covers 16 residues. Germline loops: CDR1 MDHEN, CDR2 SYDVKM. V was trimmed by 5 bases and J by 0 bases, leaving 14 bases between them. CDR3: CASSPLGTTSNQPQHF. CDR3 bases: TGTGCCAGCAGTCCTCTCGGGACAACTAGCAATCAGCCCCAGCATTTT.

This chain joins TRBV29-1 and TRBJ2-2; 7 bases are shared with TRBD1. J was trimmed by 1 base and V by 7 bases; bases with no gene match: 3. CDR3 length equals 13 residues. CDR1 is SQVTM, CDR2 ANQGSEA, per germline. In nucleotides, the CDR3 is TGCAGCGGGGGACAGAAGAACACCGGGGAGCTGTTTTTT. Protein sequence: CSGGQKNTGELFF.

This chain links TRBV28 with TRBJ1-5; D is uncertain. This CDR3 comprises 16 residues. V was pared by 5 bases and J by 0 bases, with 14 bases between. The V gene's germline CDR1 is MDHEN and CDR2 SYDVKM. The CDR3 DNA reads as TGTGCCAGCAGTCGAACTACCAGGAGTAGCAATCAGCCCCAGCATTTT. This encodes CASSRTTRSSNQPQHF.

The chain has TRBV5-1 and TRBJ2-1, with TRBD1 matching 10 bases. V lost 6 bases to trimming and J lost 3 bases; unmatched junction nucleotides: 3. Germline V gives CDR1 SGHRS, CDR2 YFSETQ. The CDR3 spans 14 residues. The CDR3 DNA sequence: TGCGCCAGCAACCGGGACAGGGGCTACAATGAGCAGTTCTTC. This sequence encodes CASNRDRGYNEQFF.

V gene TRBV7-2 combines with J gene TRBJ1-5, with no clear D. Trimming took 0 bases from V and 6 from J, leaving 3 bases between them. The CDR3 consists of 12 residues. Germline assignment: CDR1 SGHTA and CDR2 FQGNSA. CDR3 DNA: TGTGCCAGCAGCTTAGCGCTTCAGCCCCAGCATTTT. This encodes CASSLALQPQHF.

The sample holds a few counts of this clone. The J gene is TRBJ1-3, the V gene TRBV11-2; D is ambiguous. V lost 5 bases, J lost 0 bases, and 11 bases lay in between. This CDR3 has 15 amino acids. CDR1 and CDR2 (germline): SGHAT, FQNNGV. The CDR3 DNA reads as TGTGCCAGCAGCCTCGGGATACTCTCTGGAAACACCATATATTTT. Protein sequence: CASSLGILSGNTIYF.

The CDR3 region has the DNA TGTGCCAGCAGGGGGCTTAATTCACCCCTCCACTTT. Translated: CASRGLNSPLHF. The J gene is TRBJ1-6, the V gene TRBV6-5, with D possibly matching TRBD1 (5 bases). The germline V and J ends were trimmed by 6 bases and 6 bases, with 6 bases remaining between them. There are 12 residues in the CDR3. Germline V gene sequence: CDR1 MNHEY, CDR2 SVGAGI.

This chain connects TRBV5-1 to TRBJ2-1, with D tentatively TRBD1 (7 bases). The CDR3 extends over 15 amino acids. Germline assignment: CDR1 SGHRS and CDR2 YFSETQ. The V gene lost 0 bases and the J gene lost 5 bases, with 12 bases spanning the gap. CDR3 nucleotide sequence: TGCGCCAGCAGCTTGGCCCAGGGGGGAGACAATGAGCAGTTCTTC. Translation gives CASSLAQGGDNEQFF.

The CDR3 DNA reads TGCAGCGCTCGGGGAGCGGGGGGATTTTGGGATGAGCAGTTCTTC. This sequence encodes CSARGAGGFWDEQFF. The rearrangement uses TRBV29-1 and TRBJ2-1, with 9 bases that match TRBD2. The ends lost 7 bases at V and 8 bases at J; junction bases unmatched: 15. Germline loops: CDR1 SQVTM, CDR2 ANQGSEA. The CDR3 has 15 amino acids.

V and J are TRBV4-1 and TRBJ2-3, with TRBD1 identical over 9 bases. This CDR3 comprises 17 residues. After removal of 4 bases from V and 5 bases from J, the junction contained 13 bases not matched to a gene. Germline assignment: CDR1 MGHRA and CDR2 YSYEKL. CDR3 sequence reads: CASSPLLRDRVRDTQYF. In DNA, the CDR3 is TGCGCCAGCAGCCCCCTTCTCCGGGACAGGGTGAGAGATACGCAGTATTTT.

The chain recombines TRBV6-5 with TRBJ2-7, with D perhaps being TRBD1 or TRBD2 (5 bases each). Trimming removed 5 bases at V and 4 bases at J, with 12 bases between. The CDR3 is 13 amino acids. Germline CDR1 MNHEY, CDR2 SVGAGI. The CDR3 here is CASSPGAAYEQYF. In DNA form, the CDR3 reads TGTGCCAGCAGTCCCGGGGCGGCTTACGAGCAGTACTTC.

The chain recombines TRBV28 with TRBJ2-4; TRBD2 might be the D (5 bases). The CDR3 sequence is 16 residues long. V lost 2 bases and J lost 0, with 11 bases in between. Germline loops: CDR1 MDHEN, CDR2 SYDVKM. As DNA, the CDR3 is TGTGCCAGCAGTTTACGCGGGCGCTTAGCCAAAAACATTCAGTACTTC. It translates to CASSLRGRLAKNIQYF.

The chain uses TRBV6-2 or TRBV6-3 and TRBJ2-4, with a possible D match to TRBD1 (6 bases). The V end was cut by 5 bases, the J end by 7 bases, with 15 bases between. The CDR3 is made up of 14 amino acids. CDR1 and CDR2 (germline): MNHEY, SVGEGT. The DNA of the CDR3 is TGTGCCAGCAGTGCCCCCAACGACAGGAACATTCAGTACTTC. Encoded protein: CASSAPNDRNIQYF.